Shown below are 12 T cell receptor beta chains from a single sample sequenced in a study of T cells in localized non-small cell lung cancer. Profiled with immunoSEQ multiplex PCR; TCRdb holds only in-frame clones, not every one. The data show 25,000 to 40,000 clones, 80% seen once. The sample in question was peripheral blood, obtained before any cancer treatment. These receptor sequences come from a male donor at least 60 years old with stage III squamous cell lung carcinoma.

The chain has TRBV29-1 and TRBJ2-1; 12 bases are a match to TRBD1. Per the germline V gene, CDR1 is SQVTM and CDR2 is ANQGSEA. V lost 3 bases, J lost 8 bases, and 5 bases stayed unmatched. The CDR3 extends over 14 amino acids. DNA of the CDR3: TGCAGCGTTGATCGGGACAGGGGGCTAGATGAGCAGTTCTTC. This translates into CSVDRDRGLDEQFF.

The CDR3 region is CASSYGGQALQTQYF. The CDR3 bases are TGTGCCAGCAGTTACGGAGGACAGGCCCTCCAGACCCAGTACTTC. The chain carries TRBV6-5 and TRBJ2-5; 7 nucleotides line up with TRBD1. Trimming removed 2 bases from V and 6 bases from J; junction bases left unmatched: 9. The CDR3 covers 15 residues. Germline CDR1 and CDR2: MNHEY and SVGAGI.

The rearrangement uses TRBV28 and TRBJ2-7, with 7 bases that match TRBD1. The germline gives CDR1 MDHEN, CDR2 SYDVKM. This CDR3 is built from 14 residues. J was trimmed by 3 bases and V by 6 bases; bases with no gene match: 8. CDR3 in DNA: TGTGCCAGCAGACCCCCCAGGGGGAGCTACGAGCAGTACTTC. It is translated as CASRPPRGSYEQYF.

The rearrangement joins TRBV9 to TRBJ2-1, with D hard to call. V was pared by 4 bases and J by 5 bases, with 16 bases between. Germline V gives CDR1 SGDLS, CDR2 YYNGEE. This CDR3 is 15 amino acids long. CDR3 in amino acids: CASSKSPTADNEQFF. CDR3 DNA sequence: TGTGCCAGCAGCAAATCACCTACAGCTGACAATGAGCAGTTCTTC.

The chain links TRBV4-1 to TRBJ2-3; D is perhaps TRBD1 (5 bases). Germline V gene data show CDR1 as MGHRA and CDR2 as YSYEKL. The CDR3 is 16 amino acids. Trimming removed 7 bases at V and 4 bases at J, with 21 bases between. This chain's CDR3 is CASTPGRAGQADTQYF. CDR3 in DNA: TGCGCCAGCACCCCGGGCAGGGCAGGGCAGGCAGATACGCAGTATTTT.

V usage is TRBV6-1 and J usage is TRBJ1-5; D gene ambiguous. CDR3 length: 12 residues. Germline V lookup: CDR1 MNHNS, CDR2 SASEGT. The V end was cut by 2 bases, the J end by 5 bases, with 4 bases between. The CDR3 coding sequence is TGTGCCAGCAGTGAACCAGATCAGCCCCAGCATTTT. Amino acids: CASSEPDQPQHF.

In its sample, this clone was seen a few times. V and J are TRBV6-6 and TRBJ1-2, with 7 nucleotides matching TRBD1. This CDR3 is built from 15 residues. Trimming at V came to 4 bases and at J to 6 bases, leaving 11 bases not matched to a gene. Germline V gene data show CDR1 as MNHNY and CDR2 as SVGAGI (reference sequence). The CDR3 protein is CASSSPGQAADGYTF. The DNA for the CDR3 is TGTGCCAGCAGTTCGCCTGGACAGGCCGCCGATGGCTACACCTTC.

This clone was picked up a small number of times. The chain has TRBV7-2 and TRBJ2-3, with D possibly TRBD1 on 5 matching bases. Germline V gene data show CDR1 as SGHTA and CDR2 as FQGNSA. This CDR3 is built from 12 residues. V was trimmed by 6 bases and J by 4 bases, leaving 8 bases between them. This chain's CDR3 is CASRETADTQYF. The CDR3 coding sequence is TGTGCCAGCAGGGAGACAGCAGATACGCAGTATTTT.

The chain recombines TRBV9 with TRBJ2-5; possible D gene TRBD2, 7 bases. Germline V gives CDR1 SGDLS, CDR2 YYNGEE. The length of the CDR3 is 15 residues. V was trimmed by 4 bases and J by 5 bases, leaving 18 bases between them. The CDR3: CASSPSGTLGETQYF. In DNA, the CDR3 is TGTGCCAGCAGCCCCAGCGGGACATTAGGGGAGACCCAGTACTTC. Using reference TRBV9 and TRBJ2-5 for the parts outside the CDR3, the full variable domain is DSGVTQTPKHLITATGQRVTLRCSPRSGDLSVYWYQQSLDQGLQFLIQYYNGEERAKGNILERFSAQQFPDLHSELNLSSLELGDSALYFCASSPSGTLGETQYFGPGTRLLVL.

V usage is TRBV6-6 and J usage is TRBJ1-1; no clear D. The CDR3 contains 13 residues. Deletions cut 6 bases from V and 1 base from J, with 9 bases between. Germline lookup yields CDR1 MNHNY and CDR2 SVGAGI (reference sequence). CDR3 nucleotide sequence: TGTGCCAGCAGCCTCGGAGCGAACACTGAAGCTTTCTTT. The encoded protein is CASSLGANTEAFF.

V is TRBV30 and J is TRBJ2-4, with a possible D match to TRBD1 (6 bases). This CDR3 has 15 residues. Germline CDR1 is GTSNPN and CDR2 is SVGIG (reference sequence). Trimming took off 3 bases at V and 0 bases at J, with 12 bases between the two ends. The CDR3 is CAWSPDRIAKNIQYF. The CDR3 region has the DNA TGTGCCTGGAGCCCGGACAGAATAGCCAAAAACATTCAGTACTTC. The entire variable domain, with the rest obtained from reference TRBV30 and TRBJ2-4, is as follows: SQTIHQWPATLVQPVGSPLSLECTVEGTSNPNLYWYRQAAGRGLQLLFYSVGIGQISSEVPQNLSASRPQDRQFILSSKKLLLSDSGFYLCAWSPDRIAKNIQYFGAGTRLSVL.

The chain is built from TRBV28 and TRBJ1-1; 9 bases fit TRBD1. There are 15 residues in the CDR3. V lost 7 bases, J lost 2 bases, and 8 bases stayed unmatched. Germline V gene data show CDR1 as MDHEN and CDR2 as SYDVKM. The CDR3 DNA reads TGTGCCAGCAATCTCAACAGGGGGCGAAACACTGAAGCTTTCTTT. Translating gives CASNLNRGRNTEAFF.